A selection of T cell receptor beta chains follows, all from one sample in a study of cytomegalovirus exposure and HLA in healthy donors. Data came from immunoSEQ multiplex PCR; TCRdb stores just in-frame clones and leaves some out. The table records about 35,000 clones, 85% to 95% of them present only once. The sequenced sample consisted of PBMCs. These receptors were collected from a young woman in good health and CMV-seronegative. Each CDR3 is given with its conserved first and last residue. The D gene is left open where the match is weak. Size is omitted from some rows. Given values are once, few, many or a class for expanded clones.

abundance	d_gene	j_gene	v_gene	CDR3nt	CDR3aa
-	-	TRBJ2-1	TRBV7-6	TGTGCCAGCAGCCCTTTCCGGCGGGGCTACAATGAGCAGTTCTTC	CASSPFRRGYNEQFF
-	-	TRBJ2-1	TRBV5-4	TGTGCCAGCAGCTTGGGGCATGAGCAGTTCTTC	CASSLGHEQFF
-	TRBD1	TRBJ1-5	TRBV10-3	TGTGCCATCACCCGACAGGGAGAAGGTCAGCCCCAGCATTTT	CAITRQGEGQPQHF
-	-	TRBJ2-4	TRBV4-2	TGTGCCAGCAGCCAAGATCGGGATATCGCCAAAAACATTCAGTACTTC	CASSQDRDIAKNIQYF
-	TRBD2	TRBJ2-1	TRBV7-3	TGTGCCAGCAGCTCAAAACTAGCGGGAGTTGGATATGAGCAGTTCTTC	CASSSKLAGVGYEQFF
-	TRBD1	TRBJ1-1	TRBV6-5	TGTGCCAGCAGTTCTAGGAGCAGGGGGAAAGCTTTCTTT	CASSSRSRGKAFF
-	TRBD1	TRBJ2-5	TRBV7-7	TGTGCCAGCAGCGAGGACAGGGATGAGACCCAGTACTTC	CASSEDRDETQYF
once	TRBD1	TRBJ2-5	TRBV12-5	TGTGCTAGTGGTCGAGGTAGGGGACAGGCAAACCAAGAGACCCAGTACTTC	CASGRGRGQANQETQYF
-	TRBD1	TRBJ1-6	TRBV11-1	TGTGCCAGCAGCTTAGCGAGATGGACAGGAGATAATTCACCCCTCCACTTT	CASSLARWTGDNSPLHF
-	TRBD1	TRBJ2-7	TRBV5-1	TGCGCCAGCAGCTTGGGGCAGGGGGACGAGCAGTACTTC	CASSLGQGDEQYF
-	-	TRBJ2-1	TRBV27	TGTGCCAGCAGCCGCCTTGGGGGAGGTCGTCGCCCACCCAATGAGCAGTTCTTC	CASSRLGGGRRPPNEQFF
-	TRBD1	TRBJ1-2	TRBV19	TGTGCCAGTACCCCGGGACAGGGGGCGTCCGGCTACACCTTC	CASTPGQGASGYTF
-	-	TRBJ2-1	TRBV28	TGTGCCAGCAGTTTTCAGGGCTATGAGCAGTTCTTC	CASSFQGYEQFF
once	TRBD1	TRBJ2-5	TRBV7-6	TGTGCCAGCAGGGTTAGGGACAGGGTGGGAGAGACCCAGTACTTC	CASRVRDRVGETQYF
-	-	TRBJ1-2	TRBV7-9	TGTGCCAGCAGCCCCGGGACAAGTGATGGCTACACCTTC	CASSPGTSDGYTF
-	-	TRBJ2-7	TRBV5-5	TGTGCCAGCAGCTTTAACGAGCAGTACTTC	CASSFNEQYF
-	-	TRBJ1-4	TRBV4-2	TGTGCCAGCAGCCAAGGAGAGACGGGGGAAAAACTGTTTTTT	CASSQGETGEKLFF
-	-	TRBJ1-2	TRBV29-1	TGCAGCGTTGACTTCTCGTTAGGCCGACTGGGCTACACCTTC	CSVDFSLGRLGYTF
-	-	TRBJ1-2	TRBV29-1	TGCAGCGTCACGGCTCAGGGGTTAAGTTCTGGCTACACCTTC	CSVTAQGLSSGYTF
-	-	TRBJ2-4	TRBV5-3	TGTGCCAGAAGCTCGAAGGGGGGGGGTTCCGACAAAAACATTCAGTACTTC	CARSSKGGGSDKNIQYF
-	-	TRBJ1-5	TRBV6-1	TGTGCCAGCAGTGAAGCGGCAGGAACTTATAGCAATCAGCCCCAGCATTTT	CASSEAAGTYSNQPQHF
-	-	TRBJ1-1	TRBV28	TGTGCCAGCAGTTTCCGCGGATATGAAGCTTTCTTT	CASSFRGYEAFF
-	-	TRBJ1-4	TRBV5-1	TGCGCCAGCAGCTCCTCGGGGACTACTAATGAAAAACTGTTTTTT	CASSSSGTTNEKLFF
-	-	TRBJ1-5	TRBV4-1	TGCGCCAGCAGCCCGGGTCTTATTCAAGCGGGCCAGCATTTT	CASSPGLIQAGQHF
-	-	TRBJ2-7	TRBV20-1	TGCAGTGCGCCCCAGGGGTACGAGCAGTACTTC	CSAPQGYEQYF
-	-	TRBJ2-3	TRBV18	TGTGCCAGCTCACCTGGCCGGGAGACCACAGATACGCAGTATTTT	CASSPGRETTDTQYF
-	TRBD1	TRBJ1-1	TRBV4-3	TGCGCCAGCTCCGGGACAGGGGTTTACATGAACACTGAAGCTTTCTTT	CASSGTGVYMNTEAFF
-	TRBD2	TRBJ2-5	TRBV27	TGTGCCAGCAGTTTAAGGGCCGGGAGGCCCCAAGAGACCCAGTACTTC	CASSLRAGRPQETQYF
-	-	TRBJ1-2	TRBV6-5	TGTGCCAGCAGTGCGAGAACCCAGGGAGGACTTGGCTACACCTTC	CASSARTQGGLGYTF
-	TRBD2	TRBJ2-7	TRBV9	TGTGCCAGCAGCGTAGGGTCTAGCGGGAGTTCCTACGAGCAGTACTTC	CASSVGSSGSSYEQYF
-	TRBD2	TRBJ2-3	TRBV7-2	TGTGCCAGCAGCTTATTTGGTAGCGGGAGGCGTGATACGCAGTATTTT	CASSLFGSGRRDTQYF
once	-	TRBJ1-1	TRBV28	TGTGCCAGCAGATCCAACAAAAACAGAAACACTGAAGCTTTCTTT	CASRSNKNRNTEAFF
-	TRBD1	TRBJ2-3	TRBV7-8	TGTGCCAGCAGCATCGACAGGGGGCTTGATACGCAGTATTTT	CASSIDRGLDTQYF
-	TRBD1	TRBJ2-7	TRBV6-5	TGTGCCAGCAGTGAGGACAGGGGACCCTACGAGCAGTACTTC	CASSEDRGPYEQYF
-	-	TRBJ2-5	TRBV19	TGTGCCAGTAGTGCCCAGCAAGAGACCCAGTACTTC	CASSAQQETQYF
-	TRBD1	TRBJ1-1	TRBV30	TGTGCCTGGATTCCGGACAGGGGAAGTAGAGCTTTCTTT	CAWIPDRGSRAFF
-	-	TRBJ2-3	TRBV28	TGTGCCAGCAGCCCGGTGGGCACTAGCACAGATACGCAGTATTTT	CASSPVGTSTDTQYF
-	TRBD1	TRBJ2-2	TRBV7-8	TGTGCCAGCAGCTTAGGGCAGGGGGCCGGGGAGCTGTTTTTT	CASSLGQGAGELFF
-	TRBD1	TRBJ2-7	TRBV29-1	TGCAGCGTTGAGGGACAGGGACGATACGAGCAGTACTTC	CSVEGQGRYEQYF
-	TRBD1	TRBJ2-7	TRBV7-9	TGTGCCAGCAGCCCCTCGACAGGGACCCCTATACCGCAGTACTTC	CASSPSTGTPIPQYF
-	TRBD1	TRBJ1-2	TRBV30	TGTGCCTGGAGTCTCCAGGGGGAAGGCTACACCTTC	CAWSLQGEGYTF
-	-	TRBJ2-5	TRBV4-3	TGCGCCAGCAGCCAAGGAACGACTGGCCTGTACCAAGAGACCCAGTACTTC	CASSQGTTGLYQETQYF
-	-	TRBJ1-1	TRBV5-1	TGCGCCAGCAGCCCCTCCGGGACCGGGAGCCCTGAAGCTTTCTTT	CASSPSGTGSPEAFF
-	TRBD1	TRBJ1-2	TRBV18	TGTGCCAGCTCAATTCCGACAGGGGGCGACTATGGCTACACCTTC	CASSIPTGGDYGYTF
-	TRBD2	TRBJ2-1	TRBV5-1	TGCGCCAGCAGCCCCAGCGGGAGCTCCTACAATGAGCAGTTCTTC	CASSPSGSSYNEQFF
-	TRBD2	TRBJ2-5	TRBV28	TGTGCCAGCAGGCCCGGCGGGGGTCAAGAGACCCAGTACTTC	CASRPGGGQETQYF
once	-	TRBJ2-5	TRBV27	TGTGCCAGCAGTCCCCCGCCTGTTAGAGGACTCGGGGAGACCCAGTACTTC	CASSPPPVRGLGETQYF
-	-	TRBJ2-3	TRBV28	TGTGCCAGCAGTTTATTGGCGGGAGATACGCAGTATTTT	CASSLLAGDTQYF
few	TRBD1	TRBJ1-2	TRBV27	TGTGCCAGCAGTTTCGCGACAGGGGGCAACTATGGCTACACCTTC	CASSFATGGNYGYTF
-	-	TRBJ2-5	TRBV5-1	TGCGCCAGCAGCCCAGGACAGCTTCAAGAGACCCAGTACTTC	CASSPGQLQETQYF
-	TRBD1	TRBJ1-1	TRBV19	TGTGCCAGTAGTATTTCAGGGGGTCCTGCCACTGAAGCTTTCTTT	CASSISGGPATEAFF
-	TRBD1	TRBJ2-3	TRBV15	TGTGCCACCAGCAGAGACAGGGGGCCCACAGATACGCAGTATTTT	CATSRDRGPTDTQYF
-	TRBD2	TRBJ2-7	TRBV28	TGTGCCAGCAGTTTCGGCGGGAGGGCCAGGGAGCAGTACTTC	CASSFGGRAREQYF
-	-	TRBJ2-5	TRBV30	TGTGCCTGGAGTGTGGGGAGAGAGACCCAGTACTTC	CAWSVGRETQYF
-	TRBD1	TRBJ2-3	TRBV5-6	TGTGCCAGCAGCGAAGGGACAGGGGTTTCCACAGATACGCAGTATTTT	CASSEGTGVSTDTQYF
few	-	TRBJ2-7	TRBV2	TGTGCCAGCAGTCCGAGGGGGAAGCGGACTTCCTACGAGCAGTACTTC	CASSPRGKRTSYEQYF
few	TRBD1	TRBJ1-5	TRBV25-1	TGTGCCAGCAGTGACCGGACAGGGGACAATCAGCCCCAGCATTTT	CASSDRTGDNQPQHF
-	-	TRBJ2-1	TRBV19	TGTGCCAGTAGTATAGCGAAACAGGGGGGGAATGAGCAGTTCTTC	CASSIAKQGGNEQFF
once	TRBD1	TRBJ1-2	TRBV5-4	TGTGCCAGCAGCGCGCGGACAGGGGGCTATGGCTACACCTTC	CASSARTGGYGYTF
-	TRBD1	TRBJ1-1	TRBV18	TGTGCCAGCTCACCAATTTCAGGGGGCTTCAGCACTGAAGCTTTCTTT	CASSPISGGFSTEAFF